Listed below are T cell receptor beta chains from one sample, sequenced in a study of cytomegalovirus exposure and HLA in healthy donors. Only in-frame clones appear in the TCRdb table, and some are missing; sequencing was by immunoSEQ multiplex PCR. The sample contains 200,000 to 250,000 clones, 60% to 80% of which appear only once. Sequenced sample: PBMCs. These receptors were taken from a man aged 18 to 29 in good health and CMV-seronegative. The CDR3 runs from the conserved cysteine through the conserved F or W. D genes are given only for firm matches. Only some rows state a clone size, as once, few, many or a class for expanded clones.

TRBJ1-6 | TRBD1 | once | TRBV5-1 | CASSGQGNSPLHF | TGCGCCAGCAGCGGACAGGGAAATTCACCCCTCCACTTT
TRBJ2-5 | NA | NA | TRBV30 | CAWSSGEKVQETQYF | TGTGCCTGGAGTTCAGGGGAGAAAGTCCAAGAGACCCAGTACTTC
TRBJ1-5 | NA | NA | TRBV6-4 | CASSDSRIEDQPQHF | TGTGCCAGCAGTGACTCGAGAATTGAGGATCAGCCCCAGCATTTT
TRBJ1-5 | TRBD1 | few | TRBV6-5 | CASSLDRGNQPQHF | TGTGCCAGCAGCCTGGACAGGGGTAATCAGCCCCAGCATTTT
TRBJ2-3 | TRBD2 | NA | TRBV30 | CAWTSGGSDTQYF | TGTGCCTGGACTAGCGGGGGGTCAGATACGCAGTATTTT
TRBJ2-7 | NA | few | TRBV30 | CALVRGAASSF | TGTGCCCTCGTACGTGGGGCGGCCAGCTCTTTC
TRBJ2-2 | TRBD1 | NA | TRBV7-2 | CASSSWRGTGGAAGELFF | TGTGCCAGCAGCTCATGGAGGGGGACAGGGGGCGCAGCCGGGGAGCTGTTTTTT
TRBJ2-2 | NA | NA | TRBV6-5 | CASSYSPGNTGELFF | TGTGCCAGCAGTTACTCGCCGGGGAACACCGGGGAGCTGTTTTTT
TRBJ1-1 | NA | once | TRBV7-6 | CASSLEGGLGGNTEAFF | TGTGCCAGCAGCTTAGAGGGGGGGCTGGGTGGGAACACTGAAGCTTTCTTT
TRBJ1-3 | NA | NA | TRBV15 | CALFSLSSGNTIYF | TGTGCCCTCTTCTCGCTGAGCTCTGGAAACACCATATATTTT
TRBJ2-1 | TRBD2 | NA | TRBV4-3 | CASSQDLLAGGGRMLSYNEQFF | TGCGCCAGCAGCCAAGATCTGCTAGCGGGAGGAGGTAGGATGTTATCCTACAATGAGCAGTTCTTC
TRBJ2-2 | TRBD1 | NA | TRBV5-4 | CASSFPDGQGRGGGELFF | TGTGCCAGCAGCTTTCCCGACGGACAGGGACGAGGGGGCGGGGAGCTGTTTTTT
TRBJ1-2 | TRBD1 | NA | TRBV10-3 | CATTTRDSSKNYGYTF | TGTGCCACTACCACCCGGGACAGTAGTAAAAACTATGGCTACACCTTC
TRBJ1-1 | TRBD1 | NA | TRBV7-3 | CASSHAGTGTSSTEAFF | TGTGCCAGCAGCCATGCCGGGACAGGGACTTCGTCCACTGAAGCTTTCTTT
TRBJ1-5 | NA | NA | TRBV7-9 | CASSVTGDQPQHF | TGTGCCAGCAGCGTCACAGGAGATCAGCCCCAGCATTTT
TRBJ2-1 | NA | NA | TRBV5-3 | CARSLFSLRGRWDNEQFF | TGTGCCAGAAGCTTGTTCTCCCTGCGGGGTCGATGGGACAATGAGCAGTTCTTC
TRBJ1-2 | NA | once | TRBV4-3 | CASSQVGGARGDYGYTF | TGCGCCAGCAGCCAAGTTGGGGGAGCCAGGGGTGACTATGGCTACACCTTC
TRBJ2-5 | TRBD2 | NA | TRBV5-5 | CASSLASGQETQYF | TGTGCCAGCAGCTTGGCTAGCGGGCAAGAGACCCAGTACTTC
TRBJ2-7 | TRBD2 | NA | TRBV27 | CASSPTSRAGGPTSEQYF | TGTGCCAGCAGTCCCACGAGTCGAGCGGGAGGGCCTACGTCCGAGCAGTACTTC
TRBJ2-5 | TRBD1 | NA | TRBV7-9 | CASSSPDREPLETQYF | TGTGCCAGCAGCTCGCCGGACAGGGAGCCTTTGGAGACCCAGTACTTC
TRBJ1-1 | TRBD1 | NA | TRBV11-3 | CASSPGTGQWNTEAFF | TGTGCCAGCAGCCCAGGGACAGGTCAGTGGAACACTGAAGCTTTCTTT
TRBJ2-7 | NA | NA | TRBV21-1 | CASRSAGGYEQYF | TGTGCCAGCAGGTCGGCAGGGGGCTACGAGCAGTACTTC
TRBJ1-2 | NA | few | TRBV19 | CASSISRALSGGYTF | TGTGCCAGTAGTATCTCCAGGGCCCTGTCGGGTGGCTACACCTTC